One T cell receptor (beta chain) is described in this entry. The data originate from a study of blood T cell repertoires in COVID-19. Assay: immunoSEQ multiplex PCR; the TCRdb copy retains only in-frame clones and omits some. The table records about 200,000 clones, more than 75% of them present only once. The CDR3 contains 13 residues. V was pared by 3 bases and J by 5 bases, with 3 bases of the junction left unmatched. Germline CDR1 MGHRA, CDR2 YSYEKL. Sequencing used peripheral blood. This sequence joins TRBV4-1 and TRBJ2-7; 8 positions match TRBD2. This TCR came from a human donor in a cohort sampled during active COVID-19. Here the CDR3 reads CASSQTSVDEQYF. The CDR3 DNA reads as TGCGCCAGCAGCCAGACTAGCGTGGACGAGCAGTACTTC.